This T cell receptor (beta chain) was recovered during a study of shared T cell receptors in the human thymus. CDR1 is MNHNY and CDR2 is SVGAGI in the germline V gene (reference sequence). This CDR3 comprises 11 residues. V gave up 5 bases and J gave up 10 bases, with 9 bases separating them. Using immunoSEQ multiplex PCR, the repertoire was profiled, and TCRdb retains in-frame clones only, with some absent. This table has hundreds of thousands of clones, around 87% appearing once. The sample was also linked to a second study, of human thymus T cells. This second study notes: Corrective heart surgery yielded resections, and these provided the thymus tissue. It looked as if thymic and blood repertoires used V and J genes in a biased way. Related research examined unrelated individuals and reported that their thymic repertoires overlapped highly.

V and J are TRBV6-6 and TRBJ2-1, with no clear D. This TCR was recovered from a boy in the first two years of life with a congenital heart defect. The source material was thymocytes. The CDR3 reads CASSPLSEQFF. CDR3 coding DNA: TGTGCCAGCAGTCCCCTCTCCGAGCAGTTCTTC.